Below, one TCR beta chain is given with its context. This entry comes from a study of control samples from healthy donors and cancer patients. Clones were sequenced by immunoSEQ multiplex PCR, and TCRdb holds only the in-frame ones, with some missing. The table has 100,000 to 150,000 clones, over 75% seen once. This sequence originates from a man aged 35 to 55 in good health. Sequenced: blood.

For the CDR3, the DNA is TGTGCCAGCAGTTCCAGGGGCTCCAGCTCCTACAATGAGCAGTTCTTC. Translating gives CASSSRGSSSYNEQFF. The chain carries TRBV6-5 and TRBJ2-1, with TRBD1 as a possible D gene (6 bases). CDR1 is MNHEY and CDR2 is SVGAGI in the germline V gene. The CDR3 totals 16 residues. With 4 bases removed from V and 0 bases from J, the gap between germline ends came to 13 bases.